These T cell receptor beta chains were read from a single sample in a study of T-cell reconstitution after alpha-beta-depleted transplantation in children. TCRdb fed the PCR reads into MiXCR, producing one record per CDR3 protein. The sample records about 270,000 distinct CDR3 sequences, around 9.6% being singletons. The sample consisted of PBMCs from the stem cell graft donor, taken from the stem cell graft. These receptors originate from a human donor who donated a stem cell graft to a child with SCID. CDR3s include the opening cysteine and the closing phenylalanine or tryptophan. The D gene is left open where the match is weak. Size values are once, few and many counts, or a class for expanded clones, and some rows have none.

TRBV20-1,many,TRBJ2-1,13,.,TGCAGTGCGGACGACGGGGGCTACAATGAGCAGTTCTTC,CSADDGGYNEQFF
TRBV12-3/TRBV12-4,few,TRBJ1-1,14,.,TGTGCCAGCACCGCGAGGAAGGGGCACACTGAAGCTTTCTTT,CASTARKGHTEAFF
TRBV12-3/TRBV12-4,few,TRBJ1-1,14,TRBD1,TGTGCCAGCAACCCGGGACAGGGGTTCCCTGAAGCTTTCTTT,CASNPGQGFPEAFF
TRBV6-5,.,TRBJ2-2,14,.,TGTGCCAGCAGTTACTGGAGGGACGACGGGGAGCTGTTTTTT,CASSYWRDDGELFF
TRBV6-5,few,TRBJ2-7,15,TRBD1,TGTGCCAGCAGTTACAGAGGGACAGGGGAATACGAGCAGTACTTC,CASSYRGTGEYEQYF
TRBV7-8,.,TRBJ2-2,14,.,TGTGCCACCAAGCTGGCGGGTAGCACCGGGGAGCTGTTTTTT,CATKLAGSTGELFF
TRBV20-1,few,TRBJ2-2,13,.,TGCAGTGCTCTCGACAGCAACACCGGGGAGCTGTTTTTT,CSALDSNTGELFF
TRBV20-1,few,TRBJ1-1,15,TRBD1,TGCAGTGCTAGATTACCGGGACAGGGTACCACTGAAGCTTTCTTT,CSARLPGQGTTEAFF
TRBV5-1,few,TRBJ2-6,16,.,TGCGCCAGCAGCTTGGGAGGGGCCTCTGGGGCCAACGTCCTGACTTTC,CASSLGGASGANVLTF
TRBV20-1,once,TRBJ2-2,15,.,TGCAGTGTTAGCAGGGGCGGGGGACTTGTCGGGGAGCTGTTTTTT,CSVSRGGGLVGELFF
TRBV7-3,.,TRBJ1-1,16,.,TGTGCCAGCAGCTTCTCCGGGCCACCGAGGGCCACTGAAGCTTTCTTT,CASSFSGPPRATEAFF
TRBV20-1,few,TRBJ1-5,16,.,TGCAGTGCTAGAGATGAGAGGAAAGGGAGCAATCAGCCCCAGCATTTT,CSARDERKGSNQPQHF
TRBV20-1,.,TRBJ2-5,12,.,TGCAGTGCTAGAGATTTTGGGTACACCCAGTACTTC,CSARDFGYTQYF
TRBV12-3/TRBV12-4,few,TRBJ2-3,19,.,TGTGCCAGCAGTCTCCAGCCCTTCATGGTTAAGGTTGCCACAGATACGCAGTATTTT,CASSLQPFMVKVATDTQYF
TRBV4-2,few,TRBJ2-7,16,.,TGTGCCAGCAGCCAAGAAATTGTCGGCAGCTCCTACGAGCAGTACTTC,CASSQEIVGSSYEQYF
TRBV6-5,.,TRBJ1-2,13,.,TGTGCCAGCAGTTACTCGAGCAACTATGGCTACACCTTC,CASSYSSNYGYTF
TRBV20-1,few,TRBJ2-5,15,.,TGCAGTGCGACTCGGGACACCCTCCGGCGGGAGACCCAGTACTTC,CSATRDTLRRETQYF
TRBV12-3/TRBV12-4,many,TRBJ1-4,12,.,TGTGCCAGCAGGGAAGCTAATGAAAAACTGTTTTTT,CASREANEKLFF
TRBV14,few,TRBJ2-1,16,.,TGTGCCAGCAGCCAAGACTGGGGTAGCTCCTACAATGAGCAGTTCTTC,CASSQDWGSSYNEQFF
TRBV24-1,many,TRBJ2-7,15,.,TGTGCCACCAGTGATTTCTTTCGGGACGGCTACGAGCAGTACTTC,CATSDFFRDGYEQYF
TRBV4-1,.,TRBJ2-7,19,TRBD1,TGCGCCAGCAGCCAAGACTCGGGACAGGAAATCCTTCGCTCCTACGAGCAGTACTTC,CASSQDSGQEILRSYEQYF
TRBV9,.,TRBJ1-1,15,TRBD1,TGTGCCAGCAGCTCCACAGGGGGCGTTTCGACTGAAGCTTTCTTT,CASSSTGGVSTEAFF
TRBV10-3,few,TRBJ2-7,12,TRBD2,TGTGCCACCGGGACTATTTCCTACGAGCAGTACTTC,CATGTISYEQYF
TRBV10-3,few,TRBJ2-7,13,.,TGTGCCATGGGTAAACAGGACTCCTACGAGCAGTACTTC,CAMGKQDSYEQYF
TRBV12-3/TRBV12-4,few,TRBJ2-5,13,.,TGTGCCAGCACCAAAACCGGGGTCTCGACCCAGTACTTC,CASTKTGVSTQYF
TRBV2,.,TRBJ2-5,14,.,TGTGCCAGCAGCCGGGACTTCCCCCAAGAGACCCAGTACTTC,CASSRDFPQETQYF
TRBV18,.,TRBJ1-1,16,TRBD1,TGTGCCAGCTCACCCCTGCGAGGACAGGGAGGGCTTGAAGCTTTCTTT,CASSPLRGQGGLEAFF
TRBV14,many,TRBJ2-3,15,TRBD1,TGTGCCAGCAGCCGAGGACAGGGGGTAACAGATACGCAGTATTTT,CASSRGQGVTDTQYF
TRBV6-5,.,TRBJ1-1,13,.,TGTGCCAGCAGTTACTGGGAGAACACTGAAGCTTTCTTT,CASSYWENTEAFF
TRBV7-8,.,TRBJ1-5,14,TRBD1,TGTGCCAGCAGCCAAACAGGGGGCAGTCAGCCCCAGCATTTT,CASSQTGGSQPQHF
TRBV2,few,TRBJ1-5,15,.,TGTGCCACCAACCAGGAGGGCAGTACAATCAGCCCCCAGCAATTT,CATNQEGSTISPQQF
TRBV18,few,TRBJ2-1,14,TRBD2,TGTGCCAGCTCACCAGACACTAGCGCCTATGAGCAGTTCTTC,CASSPDTSAYEQFF
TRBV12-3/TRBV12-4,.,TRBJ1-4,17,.,TGTGCCAGCAGTTTAGCGCGGGGCCTCACTGGCGGCGAAAAACTGTTTTTT,CASSLARGLTGGEKLFF
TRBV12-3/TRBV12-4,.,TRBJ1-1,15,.,TGTGCCAGCAGTTTGCTGCTGGCGTCGAACACTGAAGCTTTCTTT,CASSLLLASNTEAFF
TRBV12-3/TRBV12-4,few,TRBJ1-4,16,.,TGTGCCAGCAGTTTTTTAGGGGTCGGGTCCAGCGAAAAACTGTTTTTT,CASSFLGVGSSEKLFF
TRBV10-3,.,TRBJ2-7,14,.,TGTGCCATCAGTGGGGCAGGAGGGACCTACGAGCAGTACTTC,CAISGAGGTYEQYF